This is a list of T cell receptor beta chains from one sample in a study of vaccination and CD4 T cells after COVID-19. The antigens for these receptors are not known. TCRdb processed the PCR reads anew with MiXCR; each CDR3 protein has one entry. This sample has roughly 24,000 distinct CDR3 sequences, with about 40% found just once. The sequencing sample was made of CD4+ T cells from blood, cultured in vitro. The receptors were gathered from a human donor who had recovered from COVID-19. CDR3s include the opening cysteine and the closing phenylalanine or tryptophan. Fields, in order: clone size, J gene, V gene, CDR3 protein. Rows give clone size only sometimes, using once, few, many, or a class for an expanded clone.

size: NA; J: TRBJ2-5; V: TRBV28; CDR3: CASSTGTGETQYF
size: NA; J: TRBJ1-5; V: TRBV12-5; CDR3: CASGLGDSNQPQHF
size: NA; J: TRBJ2-3; V: TRBV4-2; CDR3: CASSGRGSDTQYF
size: NA; J: TRBJ1-6; V: TRBV11-2; CDR3: CASSLPNSPLHF
size: few; J: TRBJ2-1; V: TRBV6-2/TRBV6-3; CDR3: CASSYSDYRSYNEQFF
size: few; J: TRBJ1-1; V: TRBV20-1; CDR3: CSAWQIGGEAFF
size: NA; J: TRBJ2-3; V: TRBV6-1; CDR3: CASSGGNPTDTQYF
size: NA; J: TRBJ1-6; V: TRBV12-3/TRBV12-4; CDR3: CASSLRPRTATINSPLHF
size: NA; J: TRBJ2-5; V: TRBV20-1; CDR3: CSAREGGGGETQYF
size: NA; J: TRBJ2-5; V: TRBV5-1; CDR3: CASSLVAGEMETQYF
size: NA; J: TRBJ2-7; V: TRBV24-1; CDR3: CATSDPDRANEQYF
size: NA; J: TRBJ1-2; V: TRBV20-1; CDR3: CSAHSGAQWDYGYTF
size: once; J: TRBJ1-2; V: TRBV5-1; CDR3: CASSLLTGVAFGYTF
size: NA; J: TRBJ1-4; V: TRBV28; CDR3: CASSREKLFF
size: NA; J: TRBJ2-2; V: TRBV20-1; CDR3: CSARDQRGGGGTGELFF
size: few; J: TRBJ2-7; V: TRBV19; CDR3: CASSRASGRRGLSEQYF
size: NA; J: TRBJ2-3; V: TRBV5-1; CDR3: CASSAGDRITDTQYF
size: few; J: TRBJ1-1; V: TRBV27; CDR3: CASSSRGLLNTEAFF
size: few; J: TRBJ2-4; V: TRBV29-1; CDR3: CSTLDSTLTKNIQYF
size: NA; J: TRBJ2-7; V: TRBV5-1; CDR3: CASRSGFAYEQYF
size: NA; J: TRBJ1-5; V: TRBV24-1; CDR3: CATSDWTGQGPQHF
size: few; J: TRBJ1-6; V: TRBV27; CDR3: CASRKGGPGSSYNSPLHF
size: few; J: TRBJ1-5; V: TRBV19; CDR3: CASSIPHRGHSNQPQHF
size: NA; J: TRBJ2-7; V: TRBV20-1; CDR3: CSAKTDRALSYEQYF
size: few; J: TRBJ2-2; V: TRBV12-3/TRBV12-4; CDR3: CASSFLRDRYAGELFF
size: NA; J: TRBJ2-1; V: TRBV7-9; CDR3: CASSTRIGGLRLNEQFF
size: NA; J: TRBJ1-1; V: TRBV6-2/TRBV6-3; CDR3: CASSTRGGGSTEAFF
size: few; J: TRBJ2-7; V: TRBV5-1; CDR3: CASSPEREQYF
size: few; J: TRBJ2-2; V: TRBV15; CDR3: CATSRDKGGELFF
size: NA; J: TRBJ2-2; V: TRBV12-3/TRBV12-4; CDR3: CASSGAGLNTGELFF
size: NA; J: TRBJ2-7; V: TRBV7-9; CDR3: CASFLEEQYF
size: NA; J: TRBJ1-5; V: TRBV12-3/TRBV12-4; CDR3: CASGTRGLGQPQHF
size: few; J: TRBJ2-4; V: TRBV7-2; CDR3: CASSLMSGARNIQYF
size: few; J: TRBJ1-1; V: TRBV24-1; CDR3: CASDGAGDTEAFF
size: NA; J: TRBJ2-7; V: TRBV19; CDR3: CASSTRDRAAYEQYF
size: NA; J: TRBJ1-1; V: TRBV12-3/TRBV12-4; CDR3: CASRSTGEAFF
size: once; J: TRBJ2-7; V: TRBV7-9; CDR3: CASSLASGLIKGEQYF
size: once; J: TRBJ1-4; V: TRBV6-2/TRBV6-3; CDR3: CASSYSEGMGEKLFF
size: NA; J: TRBJ1-1; V: TRBV6-8; CDR3: CASSYNPAAGNTEAFF
size: NA; J: TRBJ1-2; V: TRBV5-1; CDR3: CASSNSQVAQTF
size: few; J: TRBJ2-2; V: TRBV7-6; CDR3: CASSLGLAGGTNTGELFF
size: few; J: TRBJ2-7; V: TRBV7-2; CDR3: CASSATNPYEQYF
size: NA; J: TRBJ2-3; V: TRBV7-7; CDR3: CASSLGGQGGTDTQYF
size: NA; J: TRBJ2-3; V: TRBV5-4; CDR3: CASSFRSGTADTQYF
size: once; J: TRBJ1-1; V: TRBV5-1; CDR3: CASSLATGSHAEAFF
size: NA; J: TRBJ2-1; V: TRBV6-5; CDR3: CASSYGGSSYNEQFF
size: few; J: TRBJ1-1; V: TRBV6-5; CDR3: CASSYSGPHGDTEAFF
size: few; J: TRBJ2-1; V: TRBV6-1; CDR3: CASIKGASREVINEQFF
size: few; J: TRBJ2-1; V: TRBV6-2/TRBV6-3; CDR3: CASSPTSGPTRAWWSEQFF
size: NA; J: TRBJ1-2; V: TRBV28; CDR3: CAISSALNYGYTF
size: NA; J: TRBJ2-1; V: TRBV6-1; CDR3: CASRQGGPYNEQFF
size: NA; J: TRBJ1-2; V: TRBV6-1; CDR3: CASRRTDHNYGYTF
size: NA; J: TRBJ2-2; V: TRBV10-3; CDR3: CAISGTGGELFF
size: few; J: TRBJ1-5; V: TRBV27; CDR3: CASRVGPSLRDRGHQPQHF
size: NA; J: TRBJ1-6; V: TRBV20-1; CDR3: CSARDSRQGLFGSPLHF
size: NA; J: TRBJ1-3; V: TRBV27; CDR3: CATLVEGVSGNTIYF
size: NA; J: TRBJ1-2; V: TRBV20-1; CDR3: CSARETGGTYGYTF
size: NA; J: TRBJ2-3; V: TRBV11-3; CDR3: CASSLVPAFRTDTQYF
size: few; J: TRBJ2-3; V: TRBV20-1; CDR3: CSARDAATDTQYF
size: NA; J: TRBJ1-5; V: TRBV7-2; CDR3: CASSGSGNQPQHF